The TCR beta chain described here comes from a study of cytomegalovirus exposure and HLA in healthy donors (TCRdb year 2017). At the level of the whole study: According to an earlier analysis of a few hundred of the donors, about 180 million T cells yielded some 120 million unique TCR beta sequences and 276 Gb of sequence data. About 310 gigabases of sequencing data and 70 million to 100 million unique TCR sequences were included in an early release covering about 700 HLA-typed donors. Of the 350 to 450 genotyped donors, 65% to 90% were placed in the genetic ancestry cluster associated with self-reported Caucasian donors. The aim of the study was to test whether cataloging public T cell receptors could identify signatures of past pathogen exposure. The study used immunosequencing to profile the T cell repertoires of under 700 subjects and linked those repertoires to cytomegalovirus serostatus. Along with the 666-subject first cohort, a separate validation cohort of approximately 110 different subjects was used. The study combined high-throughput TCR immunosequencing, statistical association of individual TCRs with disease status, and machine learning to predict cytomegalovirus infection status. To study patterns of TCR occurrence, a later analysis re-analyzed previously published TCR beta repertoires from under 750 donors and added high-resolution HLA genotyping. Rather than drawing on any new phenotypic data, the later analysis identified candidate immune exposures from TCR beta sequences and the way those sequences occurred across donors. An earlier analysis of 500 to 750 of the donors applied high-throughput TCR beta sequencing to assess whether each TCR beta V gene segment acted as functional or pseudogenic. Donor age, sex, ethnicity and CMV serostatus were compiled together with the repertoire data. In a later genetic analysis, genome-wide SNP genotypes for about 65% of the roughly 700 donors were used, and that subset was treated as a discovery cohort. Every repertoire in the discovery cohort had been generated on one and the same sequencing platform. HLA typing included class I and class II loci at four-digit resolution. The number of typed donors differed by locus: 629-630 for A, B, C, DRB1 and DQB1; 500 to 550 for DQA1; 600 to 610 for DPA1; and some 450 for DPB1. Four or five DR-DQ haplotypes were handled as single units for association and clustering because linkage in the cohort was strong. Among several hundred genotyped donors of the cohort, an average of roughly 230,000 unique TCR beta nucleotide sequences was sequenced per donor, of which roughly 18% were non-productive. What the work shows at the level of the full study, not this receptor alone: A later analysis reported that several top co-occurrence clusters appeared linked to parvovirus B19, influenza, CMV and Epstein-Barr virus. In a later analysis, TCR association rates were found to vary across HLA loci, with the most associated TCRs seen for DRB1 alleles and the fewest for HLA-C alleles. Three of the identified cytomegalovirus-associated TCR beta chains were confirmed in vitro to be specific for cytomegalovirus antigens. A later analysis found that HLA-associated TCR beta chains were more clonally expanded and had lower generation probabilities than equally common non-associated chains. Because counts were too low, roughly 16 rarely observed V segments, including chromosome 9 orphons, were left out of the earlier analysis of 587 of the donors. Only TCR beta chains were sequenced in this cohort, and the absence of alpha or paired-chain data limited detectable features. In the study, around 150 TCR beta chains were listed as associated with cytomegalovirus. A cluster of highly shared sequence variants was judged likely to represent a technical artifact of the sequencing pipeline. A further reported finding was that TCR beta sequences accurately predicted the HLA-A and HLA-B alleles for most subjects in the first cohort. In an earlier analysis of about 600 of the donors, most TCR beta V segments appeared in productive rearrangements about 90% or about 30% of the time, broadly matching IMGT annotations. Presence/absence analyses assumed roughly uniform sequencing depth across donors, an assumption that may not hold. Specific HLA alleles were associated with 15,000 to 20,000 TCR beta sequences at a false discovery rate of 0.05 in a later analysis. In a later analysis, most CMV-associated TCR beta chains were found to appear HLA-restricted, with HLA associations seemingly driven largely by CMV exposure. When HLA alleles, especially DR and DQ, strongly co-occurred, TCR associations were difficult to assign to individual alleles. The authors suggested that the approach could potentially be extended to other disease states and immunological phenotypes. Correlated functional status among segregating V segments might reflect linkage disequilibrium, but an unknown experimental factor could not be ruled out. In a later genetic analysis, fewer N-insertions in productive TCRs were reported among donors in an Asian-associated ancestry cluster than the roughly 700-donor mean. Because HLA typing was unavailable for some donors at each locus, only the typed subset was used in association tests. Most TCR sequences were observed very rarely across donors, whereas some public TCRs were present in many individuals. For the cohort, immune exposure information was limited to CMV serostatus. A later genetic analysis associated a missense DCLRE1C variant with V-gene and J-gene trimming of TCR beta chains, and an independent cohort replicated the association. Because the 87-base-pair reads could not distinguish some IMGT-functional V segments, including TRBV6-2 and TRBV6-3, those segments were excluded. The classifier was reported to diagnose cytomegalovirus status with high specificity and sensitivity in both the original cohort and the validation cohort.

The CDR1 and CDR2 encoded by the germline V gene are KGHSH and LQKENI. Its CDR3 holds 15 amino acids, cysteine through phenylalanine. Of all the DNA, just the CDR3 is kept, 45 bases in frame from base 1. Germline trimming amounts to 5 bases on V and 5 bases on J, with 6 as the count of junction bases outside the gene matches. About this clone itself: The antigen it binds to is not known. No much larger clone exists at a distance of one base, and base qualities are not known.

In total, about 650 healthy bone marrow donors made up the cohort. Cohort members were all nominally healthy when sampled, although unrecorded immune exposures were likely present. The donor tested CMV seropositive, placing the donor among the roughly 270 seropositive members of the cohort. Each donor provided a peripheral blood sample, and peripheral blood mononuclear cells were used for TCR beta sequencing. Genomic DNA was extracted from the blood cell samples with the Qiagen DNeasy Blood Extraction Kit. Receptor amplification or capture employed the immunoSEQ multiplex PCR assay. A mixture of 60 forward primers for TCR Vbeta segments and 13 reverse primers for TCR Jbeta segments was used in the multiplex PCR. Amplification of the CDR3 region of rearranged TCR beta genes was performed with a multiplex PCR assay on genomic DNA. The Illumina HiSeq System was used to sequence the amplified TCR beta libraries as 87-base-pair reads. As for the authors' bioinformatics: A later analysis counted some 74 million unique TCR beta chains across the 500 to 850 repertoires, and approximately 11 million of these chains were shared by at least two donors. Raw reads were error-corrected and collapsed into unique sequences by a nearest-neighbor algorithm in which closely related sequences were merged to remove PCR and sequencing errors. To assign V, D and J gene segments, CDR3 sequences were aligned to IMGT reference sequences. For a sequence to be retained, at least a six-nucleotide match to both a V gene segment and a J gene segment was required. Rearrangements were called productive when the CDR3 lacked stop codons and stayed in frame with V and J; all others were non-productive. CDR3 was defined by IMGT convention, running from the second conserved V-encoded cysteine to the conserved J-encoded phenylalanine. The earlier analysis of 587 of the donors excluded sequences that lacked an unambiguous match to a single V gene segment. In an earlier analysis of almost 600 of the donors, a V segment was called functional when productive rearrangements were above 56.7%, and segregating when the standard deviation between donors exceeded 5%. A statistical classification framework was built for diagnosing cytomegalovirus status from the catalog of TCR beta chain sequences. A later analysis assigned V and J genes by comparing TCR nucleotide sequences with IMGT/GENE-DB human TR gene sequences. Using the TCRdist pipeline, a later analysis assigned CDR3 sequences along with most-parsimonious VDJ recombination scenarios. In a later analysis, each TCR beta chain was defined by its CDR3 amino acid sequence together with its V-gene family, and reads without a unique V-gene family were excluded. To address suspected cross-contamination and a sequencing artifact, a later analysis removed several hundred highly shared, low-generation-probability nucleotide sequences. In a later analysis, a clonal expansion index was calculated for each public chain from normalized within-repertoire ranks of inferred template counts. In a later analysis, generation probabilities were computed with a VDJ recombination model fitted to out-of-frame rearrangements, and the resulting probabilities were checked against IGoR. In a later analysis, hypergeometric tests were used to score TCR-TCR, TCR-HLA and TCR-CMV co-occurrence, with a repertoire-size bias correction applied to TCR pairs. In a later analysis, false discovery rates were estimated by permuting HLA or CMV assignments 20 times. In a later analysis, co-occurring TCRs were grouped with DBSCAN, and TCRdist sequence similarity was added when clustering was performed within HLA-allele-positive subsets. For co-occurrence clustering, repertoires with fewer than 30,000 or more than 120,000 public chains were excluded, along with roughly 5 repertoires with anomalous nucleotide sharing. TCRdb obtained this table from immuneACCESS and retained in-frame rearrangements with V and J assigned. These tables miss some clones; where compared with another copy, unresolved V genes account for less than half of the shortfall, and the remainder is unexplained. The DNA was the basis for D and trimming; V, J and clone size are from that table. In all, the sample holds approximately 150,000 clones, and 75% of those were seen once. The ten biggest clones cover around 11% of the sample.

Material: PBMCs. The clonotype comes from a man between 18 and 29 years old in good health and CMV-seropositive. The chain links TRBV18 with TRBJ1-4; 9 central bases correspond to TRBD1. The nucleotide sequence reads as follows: TGTGCCAGCTCAGACCGGGGGACAGGGAATGAAAAACTGTTTTTT. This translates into CASSDRGTGNEKLFF.